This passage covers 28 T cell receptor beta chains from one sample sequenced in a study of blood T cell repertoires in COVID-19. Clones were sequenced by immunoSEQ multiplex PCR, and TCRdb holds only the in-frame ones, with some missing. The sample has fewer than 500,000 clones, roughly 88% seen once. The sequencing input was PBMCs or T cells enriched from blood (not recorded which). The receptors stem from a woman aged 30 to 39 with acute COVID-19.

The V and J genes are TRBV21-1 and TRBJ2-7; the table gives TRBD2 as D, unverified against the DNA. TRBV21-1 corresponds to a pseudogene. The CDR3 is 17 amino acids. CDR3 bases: TGTGCCAGCAGCAAAGATAGGACTAGCGGGGTGATGACCGAGCAGTACTTC. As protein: CASSKDRTSGVMTEQYF.

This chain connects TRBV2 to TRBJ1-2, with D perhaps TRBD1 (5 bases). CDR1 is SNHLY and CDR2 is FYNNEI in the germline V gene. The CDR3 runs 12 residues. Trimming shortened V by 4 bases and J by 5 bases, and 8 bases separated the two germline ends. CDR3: CASSVTEYGYTF. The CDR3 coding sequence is TGTGCCAGCAGTGTGACAGAGTATGGCTACACCTTC. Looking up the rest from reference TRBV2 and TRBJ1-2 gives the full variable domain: EPEVTQTPSHQVTQMGQEVILRCVPISNHLYFYWYRQILGQKVEFLVSFYNNEISEKSEIFDDQFSVERPDGSNFTLKIRSTKLEDSAMYFCASSVTEYGYTFGSGTRLTVV.

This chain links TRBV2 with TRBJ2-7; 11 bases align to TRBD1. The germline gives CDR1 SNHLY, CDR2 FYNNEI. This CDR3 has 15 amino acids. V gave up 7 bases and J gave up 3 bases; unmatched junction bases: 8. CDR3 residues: CASTDGQGAFYEQYF. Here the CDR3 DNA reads TGTGCCAGCACCGACGGACAGGGGGCATTCTACGAGCAGTACTTC. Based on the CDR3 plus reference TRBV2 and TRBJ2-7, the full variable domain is EPEVTQTPSHQVTQMGQEVILRCVPISNHLYFYWYRQILGQKVEFLVSFYNNEISEKSEIFDDQFSVERPDGSNFTLKIRSTKLEDSAMYFCASTDGQGAFYEQYFGPGTRLTVT.

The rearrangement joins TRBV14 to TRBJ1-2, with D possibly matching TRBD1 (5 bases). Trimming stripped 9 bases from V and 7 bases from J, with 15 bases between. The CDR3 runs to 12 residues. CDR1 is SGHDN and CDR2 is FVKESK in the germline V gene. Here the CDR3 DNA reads TGTGCCAGGTCGACAGACCCAGCTGGCTACACCTTC. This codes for CARSTDPAGYTF.

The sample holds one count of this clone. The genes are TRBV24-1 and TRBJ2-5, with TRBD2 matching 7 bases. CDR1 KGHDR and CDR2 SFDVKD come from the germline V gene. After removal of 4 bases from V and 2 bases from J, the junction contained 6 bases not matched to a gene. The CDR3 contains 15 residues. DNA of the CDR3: TGTGCCACCAGTGAATTCGGGGGGAATCAAGAGACCCAGTACTTC. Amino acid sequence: CATSEFGGNQETQYF.

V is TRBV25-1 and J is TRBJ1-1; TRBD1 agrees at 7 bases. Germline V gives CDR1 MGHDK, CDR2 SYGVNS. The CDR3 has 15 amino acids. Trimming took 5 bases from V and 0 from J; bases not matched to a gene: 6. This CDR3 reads CASSPPTGLNTEAFF. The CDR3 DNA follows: TGTGCCAGCAGTCCCCCGACAGGGTTGAACACTGAAGCTTTCTTT.

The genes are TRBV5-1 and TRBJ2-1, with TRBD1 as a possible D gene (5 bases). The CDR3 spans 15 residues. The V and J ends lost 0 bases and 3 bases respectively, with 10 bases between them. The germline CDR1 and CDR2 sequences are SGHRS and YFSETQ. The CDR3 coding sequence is TGCGCCAGCAGCTTGGCCGGAGACAGCTACAATGAGCAGTTCTTC. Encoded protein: CASSLAGDSYNEQFF.

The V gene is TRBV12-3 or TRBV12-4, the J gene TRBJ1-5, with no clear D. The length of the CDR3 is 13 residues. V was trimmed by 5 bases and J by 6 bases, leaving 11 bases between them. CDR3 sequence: CASSLQSPQPQHF. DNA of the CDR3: TGTGCCAGCAGTCTACAGTCACCTCAGCCCCAGCATTTT.

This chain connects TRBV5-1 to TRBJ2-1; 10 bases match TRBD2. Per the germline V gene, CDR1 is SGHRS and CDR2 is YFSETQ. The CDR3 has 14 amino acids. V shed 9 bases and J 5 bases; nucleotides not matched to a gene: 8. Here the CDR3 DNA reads TGCGCCACGAGAGCGGGGGGGCGGAACAATGAGCAGTTCTTC. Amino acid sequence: CATRAGGRNNEQFF.

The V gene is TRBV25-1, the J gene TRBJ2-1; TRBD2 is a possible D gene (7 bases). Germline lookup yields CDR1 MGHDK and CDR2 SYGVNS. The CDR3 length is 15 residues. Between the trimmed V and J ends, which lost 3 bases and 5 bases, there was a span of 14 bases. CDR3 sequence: CASSEIGGGNNEQFF. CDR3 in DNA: TGTGCCAGCAGTGAGATAGGGGGGGGGAACAATGAGCAGTTCTTC.

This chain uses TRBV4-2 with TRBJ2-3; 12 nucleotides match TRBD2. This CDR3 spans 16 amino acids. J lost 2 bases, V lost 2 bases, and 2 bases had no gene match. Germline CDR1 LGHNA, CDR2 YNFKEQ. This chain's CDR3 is CASSQTSGGPTDTQYF. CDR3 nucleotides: TGTGCCAGCAGCCAAACTAGCGGGGGGCCCACAGATACGCAGTATTTT.

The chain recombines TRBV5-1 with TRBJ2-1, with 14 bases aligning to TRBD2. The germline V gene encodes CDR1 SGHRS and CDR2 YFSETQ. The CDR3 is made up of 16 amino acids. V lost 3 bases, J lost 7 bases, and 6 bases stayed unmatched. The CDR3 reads CASSWTSGGPMNEQFF. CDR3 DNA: TGCGCCAGCAGCTGGACTAGCGGGGGGCCCATGAATGAGCAGTTCTTC. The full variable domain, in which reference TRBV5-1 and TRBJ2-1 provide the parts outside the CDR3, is KAGVTQTPRYLIKTRGQQVTLSCSPISGHRSVSWYQQTPGQGLQFLFEYFSETQRNKGNFPGRFSGRQFSNSRSEMNVSTLELGDSALYLCASSWTSGGPMNEQFFGPGTRLTVL.

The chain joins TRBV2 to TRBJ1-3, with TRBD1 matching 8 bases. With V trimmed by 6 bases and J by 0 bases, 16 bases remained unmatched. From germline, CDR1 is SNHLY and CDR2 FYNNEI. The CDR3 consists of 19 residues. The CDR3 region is CASSLRVPRQGSSGNTIYF. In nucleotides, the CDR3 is TGTGCCAGCAGCCTAAGGGTCCCCCGACAGGGGAGCTCTGGAAACACCATATATTTT.

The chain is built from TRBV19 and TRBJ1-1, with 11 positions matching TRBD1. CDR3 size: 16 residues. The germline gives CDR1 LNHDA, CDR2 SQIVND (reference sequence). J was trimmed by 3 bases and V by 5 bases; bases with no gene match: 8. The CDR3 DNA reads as TGTGCCAGTAGTTTAGCTGGACAGGGGGCGTACACTGAAGCTTTCTTT. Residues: CASSLAGQGAYTEAFF.

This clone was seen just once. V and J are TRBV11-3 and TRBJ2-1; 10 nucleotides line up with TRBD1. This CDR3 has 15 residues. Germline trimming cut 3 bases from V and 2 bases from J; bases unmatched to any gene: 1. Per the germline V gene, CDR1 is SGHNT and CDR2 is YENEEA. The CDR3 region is CASSFGQGAYNEQFF. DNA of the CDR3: TGTGCCAGCAGCTTTGGACAGGGGGCCTACAATGAGCAGTTCTTC.

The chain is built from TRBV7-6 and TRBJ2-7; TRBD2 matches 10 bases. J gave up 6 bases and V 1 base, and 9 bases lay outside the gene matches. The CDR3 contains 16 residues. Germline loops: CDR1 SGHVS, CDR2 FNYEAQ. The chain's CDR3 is CASSLGLSGGASEQYF. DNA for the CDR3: TGTGCCAGCAGCTTAGGCTTGAGCGGGGGGGCCTCCGAGCAGTACTTC.

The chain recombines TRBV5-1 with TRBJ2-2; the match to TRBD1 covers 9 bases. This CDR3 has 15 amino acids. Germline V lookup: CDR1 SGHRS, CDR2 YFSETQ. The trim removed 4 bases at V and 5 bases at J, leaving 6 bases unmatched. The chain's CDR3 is CASSPRDRATGELFF. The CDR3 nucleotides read TGCGCCAGCAGCCCCCGGGACAGGGCAACCGGGGAGCTGTTTTTT.

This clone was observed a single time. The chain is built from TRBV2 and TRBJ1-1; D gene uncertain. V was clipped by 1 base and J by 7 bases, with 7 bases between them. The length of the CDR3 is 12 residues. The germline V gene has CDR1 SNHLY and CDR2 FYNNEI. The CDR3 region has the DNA TGTGCCAGCAGTGAAGAACAGTTTGAAGCTTTCTTT. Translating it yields CASSEEQFEAFF.

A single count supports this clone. CDR3 sequence reads: CASSDQGVGGSPLHF. Written as DNA, the CDR3 is TGTGCCAGCAGTGACCAAGGGGTAGGGGGTTCACCCCTCCACTTT. The V gene is TRBV6-4, the J gene TRBJ1-6, with a tentative D call TRBD1 (6 bases). V was trimmed by 2 bases and J by 9 bases, leaving 14 bases between them. The CDR3 contains 15 residues. CDR1 is MRHNA, CDR2 SNTAGT, per germline.

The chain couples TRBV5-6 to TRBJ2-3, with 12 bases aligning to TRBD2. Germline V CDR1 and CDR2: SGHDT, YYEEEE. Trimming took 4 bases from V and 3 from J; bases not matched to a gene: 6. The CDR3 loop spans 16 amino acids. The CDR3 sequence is CASSIRLAGATDTQYF. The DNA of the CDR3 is TGTGCCAGCAGCATACGACTAGCGGGGGCGACAGATACGCAGTATTTT.

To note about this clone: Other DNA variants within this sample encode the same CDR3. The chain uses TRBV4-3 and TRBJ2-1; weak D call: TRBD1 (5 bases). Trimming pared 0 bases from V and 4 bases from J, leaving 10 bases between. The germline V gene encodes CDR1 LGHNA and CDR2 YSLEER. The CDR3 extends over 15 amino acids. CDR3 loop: CASSQDRSGYNEQFF. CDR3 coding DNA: TGCGCCAGCAGCCAAGATAGGTCAGGGTACAATGAGCAGTTCTTC.

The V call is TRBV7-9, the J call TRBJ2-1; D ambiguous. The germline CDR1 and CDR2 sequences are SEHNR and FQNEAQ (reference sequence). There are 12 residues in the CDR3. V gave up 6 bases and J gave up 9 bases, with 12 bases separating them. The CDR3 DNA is TGTGCCAGCAGGAGAGGAGAAGCTGAGCAGTTCTTC. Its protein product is CASRRGEAEQFF.

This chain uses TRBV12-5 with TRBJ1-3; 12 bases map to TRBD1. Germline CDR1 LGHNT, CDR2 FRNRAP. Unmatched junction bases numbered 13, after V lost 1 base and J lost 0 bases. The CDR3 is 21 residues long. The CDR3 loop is CASGLGPTGTGGLSSGNTIYF. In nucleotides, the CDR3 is TGTGCTAGTGGTTTGGGCCCTACCGGGACAGGGGGCCTTTCCTCTGGAAACACCATATATTTT.

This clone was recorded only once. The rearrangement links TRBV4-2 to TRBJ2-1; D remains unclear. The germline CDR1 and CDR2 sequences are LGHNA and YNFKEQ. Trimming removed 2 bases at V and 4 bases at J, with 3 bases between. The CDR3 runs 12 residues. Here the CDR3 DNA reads TGTGCCAGCAGCCAAATATACAATGAGCAGTTCTTC. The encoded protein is CASSQIYNEQFF.

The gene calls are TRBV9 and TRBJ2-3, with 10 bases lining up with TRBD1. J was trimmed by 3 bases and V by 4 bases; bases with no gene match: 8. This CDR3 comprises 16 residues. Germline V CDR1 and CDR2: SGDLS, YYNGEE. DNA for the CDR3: TGTGCCAGCAGCCCCCTCTGGGACAGGGGAACAGATACGCAGTATTTT. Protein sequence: CASSPLWDRGTDTQYF.

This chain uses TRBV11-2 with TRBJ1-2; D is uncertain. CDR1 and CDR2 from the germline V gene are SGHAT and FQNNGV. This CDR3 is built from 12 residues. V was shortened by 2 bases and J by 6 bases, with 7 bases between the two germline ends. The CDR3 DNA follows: TGTGCCAGCAGCTTAAATTTAAATGGCTACACCTTC. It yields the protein CASSLNLNGYTF.

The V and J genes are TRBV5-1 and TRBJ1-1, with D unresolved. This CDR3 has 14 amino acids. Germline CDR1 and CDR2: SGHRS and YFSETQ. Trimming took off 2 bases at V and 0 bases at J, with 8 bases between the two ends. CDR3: CASSFGSMNTEAFF. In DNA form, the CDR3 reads TGCGCCAGCAGCTTCGGGTCGATGAACACTGAAGCTTTCTTT.

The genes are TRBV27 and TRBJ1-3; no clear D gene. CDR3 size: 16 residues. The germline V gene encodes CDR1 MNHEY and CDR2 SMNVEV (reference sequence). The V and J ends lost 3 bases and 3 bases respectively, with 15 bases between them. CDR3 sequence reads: CASSFSGIAGGNTIYF. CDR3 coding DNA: TGTGCCAGCAGTTTTTCGGGGATAGCGGGTGGAAACACCATATATTTT.